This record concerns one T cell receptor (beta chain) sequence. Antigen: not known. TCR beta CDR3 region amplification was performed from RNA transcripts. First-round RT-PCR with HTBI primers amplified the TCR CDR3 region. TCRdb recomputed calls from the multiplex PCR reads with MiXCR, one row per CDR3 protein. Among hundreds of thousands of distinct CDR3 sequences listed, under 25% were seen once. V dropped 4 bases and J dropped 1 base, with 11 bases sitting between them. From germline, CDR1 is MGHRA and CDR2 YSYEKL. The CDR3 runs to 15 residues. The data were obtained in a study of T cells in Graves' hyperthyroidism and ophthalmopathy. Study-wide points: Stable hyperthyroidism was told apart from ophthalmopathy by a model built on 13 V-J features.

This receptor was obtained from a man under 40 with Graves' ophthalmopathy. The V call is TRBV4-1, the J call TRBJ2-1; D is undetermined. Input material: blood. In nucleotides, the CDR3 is TGCGCCAGCAGCCCTAGTTATTTTTCCTACAATGAGCAGTTCTTC. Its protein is CASSPSYFSYNEQFF.